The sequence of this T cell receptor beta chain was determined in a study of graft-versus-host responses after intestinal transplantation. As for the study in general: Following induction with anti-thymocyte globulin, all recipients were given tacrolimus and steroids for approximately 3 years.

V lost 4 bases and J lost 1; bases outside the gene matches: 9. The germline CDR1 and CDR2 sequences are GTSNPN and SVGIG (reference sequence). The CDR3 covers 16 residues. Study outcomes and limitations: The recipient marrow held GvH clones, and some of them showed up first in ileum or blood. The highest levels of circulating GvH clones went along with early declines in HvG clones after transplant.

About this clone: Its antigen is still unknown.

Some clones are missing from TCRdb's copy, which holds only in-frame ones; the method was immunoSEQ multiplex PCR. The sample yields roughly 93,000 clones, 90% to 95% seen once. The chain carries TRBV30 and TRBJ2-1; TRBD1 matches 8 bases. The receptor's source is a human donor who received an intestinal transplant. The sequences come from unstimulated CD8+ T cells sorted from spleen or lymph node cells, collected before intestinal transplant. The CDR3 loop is CAWTKTGGSSYNEQFF. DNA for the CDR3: TGTGCCTGGACAAAAACAGGGGGGTCATCCTACAATGAGCAGTTCTTC.